The entry below gives a single T cell receptor (beta chain) sequence along with its context. Its antigen has not been determined. Sequenced on a NextSeq 550. The Human TCR Profiling Kit (MiLaboratory) was used to make UMI-labeled 5' RACE TRB cDNA libraries. The full amount of extracted RNA was used for cDNA synthesis, and the full amount of resulting cDNA was used for PCR amplification. The libraries were made side by side, with each library going through the same number of PCR cycles. In the original analysis: About 54,000 +/- 9,700 unique UMI-labeled TRB cDNA molecules per library were extracted with MIGEC and MiXCR, with at least two reads per UMI required. On average, each library contained approximately 40,000 +/- 10,000 functional in-frame TRB CDR3 nucleotide clonotypes without stop codons. After downsampling to 5000 UMI-labeled TRB molecules per sample, diversity metrics, including normalized Shannon-Wiener and Chao1, were computed in VDJtools. VDJtools was used to calculate clonotype-size-weighted physicochemical properties of the central five CDR3 residues, namely interaction energy, strength, volume and Kidera factor 4. TCRdb reprocessed the sequencing reads and holds a single record per CDR3 protein sequence, with no DNA. The V and J calls here are based on TCRdb, not the publication. The sample table on file contains 100,000 or so distinct CDR3 sequences. The ten largest clones capture over 1.5% of the sample.

Taken from cysteine to phenylalanine, the CDR3 has 15 residues. The protein alone is recorded here. Via the germline V gene (reference sequence), CDR1 is DFQATT and CDR2 SNEGSKA. This record comes from a study of CXCR3-negative and CXCR3-positive naive CD8 T cells (dated by TCRdb to between 2019 and 2020). Notes on the research overall: In total, some 130 million TRB reads were obtained, corresponding to roughly 1.5 +/- 0.3 million reads per library. The diversity and physicochemical repertoire analyses included eleven to twelve donors pooled from two independent experiments. TRBV-TRBJ cluster analysis included naive subsets from a handful of donors and memory cells from 3 donors.

The investigation overall reported the following: Comparably high repertoire diversity was found in both naive subsets, whereas much lower repertoire diversity was found in memory CD8+ T cells. Naive CXCR3-negative and CXCR3-positive cells from the same donor showed similar TRBV-TRBJ usage, whereas memory cells showed distinct patterns. TRB CDR3s from CXCR3-positive naive cells showed higher hydrophobicity (lower Kidera factor 4), lower energy, and higher strength and volume indices than CXCR3-negative naive cells. Freshly isolated PBMCs were used for most assays because CXCR3 expression partially decreased after cryopreservation. Surface CD5, linked to self-reactivity in mice, was comparable between naive subsets; TCR interaction strength was therefore also inferred from TRB CDR3 physicochemical properties.

Each CD8+ T cell subset was flow-sorted in triplicate, with over 250,000 cells per subset placed directly into RLT lysis buffer. To exclude memory contaminants, naive CD8+ T cells were stringently defined as CD45RO-CCR7+CD27+CD95-. Standard density gradient centrifugation was used to isolate peripheral blood mononuclear cells from buffy coats. A FACSAria III was used to flow-sort naive CD8+ T cells into CXCR3-negative and CXCR3-positive populations. Total RNA was extracted from sorted cells using an RNeasy Mini Kit. The sequence joins TRBV20-1 to TRBJ2-7; TCRdb's D call, TRBD1, is unchecked because there is no DNA. Input material: naive CXCR3- CD8+ T cells from blood. The label giving this sample's cell subset or site can be read as: CD45RO-CCR7+CD27+CD95- naive CD8+ T cells lacking CXCR3 (TNR3-). This receptor was obtained from a human donor in good health. Some clones in this sample may be carry-over from other donors' samples. The CDR3 reads as follows: CSARDWDRGIYEQYF.